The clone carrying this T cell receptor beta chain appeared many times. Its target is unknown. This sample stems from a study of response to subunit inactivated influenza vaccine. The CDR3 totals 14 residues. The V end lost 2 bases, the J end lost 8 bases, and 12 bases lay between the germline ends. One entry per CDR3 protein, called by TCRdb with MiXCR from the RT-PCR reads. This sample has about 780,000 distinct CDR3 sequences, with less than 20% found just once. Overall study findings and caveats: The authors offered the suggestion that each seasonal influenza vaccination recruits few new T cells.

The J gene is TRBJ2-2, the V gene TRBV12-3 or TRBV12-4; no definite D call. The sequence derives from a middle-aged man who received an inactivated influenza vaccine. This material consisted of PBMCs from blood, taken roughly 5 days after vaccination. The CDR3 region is CASSLRSSAGELFF. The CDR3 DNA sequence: TGTGCCAGCAGTTTACGTTCATCGGCGGGGGAGCTGTTTTTT.